The 16 T cell receptor beta chains given below trace back to one sample, sequenced in a study of CD8+ T cells in alopecia areata. TCR sequencing used cDNA made by reverse transcription of extracted RNA. The protocol was immunoSEQ multiplex PCR, while the TCRdb copy is restricted to in-frame clones and leaves out a portion. The repertoire has about 76,000 clones, approximately 66% of them found once; the top ten carry 23%. As for treatment: oral pan-JAK inhibitor, 5-10 mg twice daily. The source was CD8+ T cells sorted from blood, collected at week 24, from a patient treated with tofacitinib. These receptors originate from a human donor with alopecia areata.

This clone was seen more than once but under ten times. This sequence joins TRBV29-1 and TRBJ2-2; 7 positions match TRBD1. The CDR3 length is 15 residues. With 3 bases clipped from V and 7 bases from J, the junction kept 11 bases outside the gene matches. Per germline, CDR1 SQVTM and CDR2 ANQGSEA. The CDR3 protein is CSVELTGSVGGELFF. Written as DNA, the CDR3 is TGCAGCGTTGAGTTGACAGGGTCTGTTGGCGGGGAGCTGTTTTTT.

V usage is TRBV9 and J usage is TRBJ1-5; D may be TRBD1 (6 bases). Germline V gives CDR1 SGDLS, CDR2 YYNGEE. V lost 3 bases to trimming and J lost 0 bases, with 7 bases between them. The CDR3 consists of 14 residues. The CDR3 DNA reads TGTGCCAGCAGCGGGACAGATAGCAATCAGCCCCAGCATTTT. Amino acid sequence: CASSGTDSNQPQHF.

This clone was found a few times. This rearrangement joins TRBV5-4 to TRBJ1-2; 8 nucleotides agree with TRBD1. Germline-derived CDR1 and CDR2 are SGHNT and YYREEE (reference sequence). The CDR3 has 16 amino acids. Trimming cost V 3 bases and J 3 bases; bases outside gene matches: 10. CDR3 residues: CASSSWTGLTHYGYTF. CDR3 coding DNA: TGTGCCAGCAGCTCATGGACAGGGTTGACTCACTATGGCTACACCTTC. The whole variable domain, remainder taken from reference TRBV5-4 and TRBJ1-2, is ETGVTQSPTHLIKTRGQQVTLRCSSQSGHNTVSWYQQALGQGPQFIFQYYREEENGRGNFPPRFSGLQFPNYSSELNVNALELDDSALYLCASSSWTGLTHYGYTFGSGTRLTVV.

The chain links TRBV29-1 to TRBJ2-1; TRBD2 aligns across 15 bases. The CDR3 length is 16 residues. The junction had 4 bases not matched to a gene; V was cut back by 2 bases and J by 5 bases. The germline V gene has CDR1 SQVTM and CDR2 ANQGSEA. The CDR3 spells CSVERTSGGADNEQFF. CDR3 coding DNA: TGCAGCGTTGAAAGGACTAGCGGGGGGGCCGACAATGAGCAGTTCTTC.

This chain links TRBV6-1 with TRBJ2-5; tentative D call: TRBD1 (7 bases). Trimming cost V 4 bases and J 4 bases, with 16 bases left between them. The germline V gene has CDR1 MNHNS and CDR2 SASEGT. The CDR3 is made up of 15 amino acids. The CDR3 spells CASSGGRQGGETQYF. DNA of the CDR3: TGTGCCAGCAGTGGTGGGCGACAGGGAGGAGAGACCCAGTACTTC.

The chain links TRBV28 to TRBJ2-2; D uncertain. Deletions cut 8 bases from V and 2 bases from J, with 15 bases between. This CDR3 spans 15 amino acids. The germline V gene has CDR1 MDHEN and CDR2 SYDVKM. The CDR3, as DNA: TGTGCCAGCCTTGGCTTGAGAGGTAACACCGGGGAGCTGTTTTTT. Translating it yields CASLGLRGNTGELFF.

This rearrangement joins TRBV7-6 to TRBJ2-1; TRBD2 aligns across 9 bases. V was pared by 5 bases and J by 4 bases, with 6 bases of the junction left unmatched. CDR3 length: 15 amino acids. CDR1 and CDR2 (germline): SGHVS, FNYEAQ. The CDR3 DNA sequence: TGTGCCAGCAGCCTCTTAGCGGGAGTGTACAATGAGCAGTTCTTC. It encodes CASSLLAGVYNEQFF.

The J gene is TRBJ2-7, the V gene TRBV7-9; no clear D gene. The CDR3 length is 12 residues. Trimming stripped 5 bases from V and 2 bases from J, with 7 bases between. Germline lookup yields CDR1 SEHNR and CDR2 FQNEAQ (reference sequence). In DNA form, the CDR3 reads TGTGCCAGCAGCGAAGTGACCTACGAGCAGTACTTC. It codes for CASSEVTYEQYF.

In this sample, this clone turned up a few times. V usage is TRBV18 and J usage is TRBJ1-1; TRBD1 matches at 8 bases. From germline, CDR1 is KGHSH and CDR2 LQKENI. V was pared by 5 bases and J by 0 bases, with 5 bases of the junction left unmatched. This CDR3 has 15 amino acids. CDR3: CASSTYRGMNTEAFF. Written as DNA, the CDR3 is TGTGCCAGCTCAACATACAGGGGGATGAACACTGAAGCTTTCTTT.

This clone occurred many times. The sample holds other DNA sequences that translate to the same CDR3. The V call is TRBV15, the J call TRBJ2-2, with D possibly matching TRBD1 (6 bases). The CDR3 extends over 13 amino acids. Germline assignment: CDR1 LNHNV and CDR2 YYDKDF (reference sequence). The V and J ends lost 2 bases and 5 bases respectively, with 6 bases between them. In nucleotides, the CDR3 is TGTGCCACCAGCAGAAGGGGGACCGGGGAGCTGTTTTTT. Translation: CATSRRGTGELFF. Combining the CDR3 with reference TRBV15 and TRBJ2-2 gives the whole variable domain DAMVIQNPRYQVTQFGKPVTLSCSQTLNHNVMYWYQQKSSQAPKLLFHYYDKDFNNEADTPDNFQSRRPNTSFCFLDIRSPGLGDTAMYLCATSRRGTGELFFGEGSRLTVL.

V and J are TRBV29-1 and TRBJ2-1, with 12 nucleotides matching TRBD1. Losses at the gene ends were 6 bases for V and 2 bases for J; bases not matched to a gene: 11. Germline lookup yields CDR1 SQVTM and CDR2 ANQGSEA. This CDR3 is built from 17 residues. The CDR3 nucleotides read TGCAGCGTGGGGATTGGGACAGGGGGCTGGACCTACAATGAGCAGTTCTTC. Its translation is CSVGIGTGGWTYNEQFF.

The chain employs TRBV27 and TRBJ2-2; D unclear. Trimming removed 5 bases at V and 5 bases at J, with 12 bases between. The CDR3 is 14 residues long. Germline V gene data show CDR1 as MNHEY and CDR2 as SMNVEV (reference sequence). As DNA, the CDR3 is TGTGCCAGCAGTCCCCAGCCGGTAACCGGGGAGCTGTTTTTT. This translates into CASSPQPVTGELFF.

This sequence joins TRBV20-1 and TRBJ2-1; D remains ambiguous. The CDR3 sequence is 10 residues long. Germline values: CDR1 DFQATT, CDR2 SNEGSKA (reference sequence). The V end was cut by 6 bases, the J end by 5 bases, with 5 bases between. CDR3 protein: CSAENNEQFF. The CDR3 region has the DNA TGCAGTGCGGAGAACAATGAGCAGTTCTTC.

The genes are TRBV15 and TRBJ1-4; 9 bases agree with TRBD1. The germline gives CDR1 LNHNV, CDR2 YYDKDF (reference sequence). V was pared by 1 base and J by 7 bases, with 4 bases of the junction left unmatched. The CDR3 totals 15 residues. CDR3 in DNA: TGTGCCACCAGCAGAGTGGGGACAGGGAGTGAAAAACTGTTTTTT. Translated: CATSRVGTGSEKLFF.

CDR3 amino acids: CASSLVLGQQEQYF. Here the CDR3 DNA reads TGTGCCAGCAGCTTGGTGTTGGGACAGCAGGAGCAGTACTTC. The rearrangement links TRBV5-6 to TRBJ2-7, with 7 bases lining up with TRBD1. The CDR3 has 14 residues. The germline gives CDR1 SGHDT, CDR2 YYEEEE. The junction had 7 bases not matched to a gene; V was cut back by 0 bases and J by 7 bases.

In nucleotides, the CDR3 is TGTGCCAGCAGTTACCCGAACAGGGGGACGGGCGGGGAGCTGTTTTTT. It codes for CASSYPNRGTGGELFF. V is TRBV6-5 and J is TRBJ2-2; TRBD1 matches at 8 bases. Trimming took 2 bases from V and 7 from J; bases not matched to a gene: 9. From germline, CDR1 is MNHEY and CDR2 SVGAGI. There are 16 residues in the CDR3.